The rows below give T cell receptor beta chains drawn from one sample of a study of T cell responses to AZD1222 COVID-19 vaccine. TCRdb keeps only in-frame clones here, not all; method: immunoSEQ multiplex PCR. The table has around 140,000 clones, 90% seen once. Sequences were derived from peripheral blood, sampled on day 0 of AZD1222 vaccination. The receptors were sampled from an adult in good health. Both conserved end residues are part of each CDR3. Fields, in order: V gene, clone size, D gene, J gene, CDR3 DNA, CDR3 protein. The D gene is left open where the match is weak. Clone size, where shown, is once, few, many, or a class for clones that have expanded.

v_call: TRBV7-9
clone_size: -
d_call: -
j_call: TRBJ1-4
cdr3_nt: TGTGCCAGCCGACGTGGGGAGAATGAAAAACTGTTTTTT
cdr3_aa: CASRRGENEKLFF

v_call: TRBV7-9
clone_size: -
d_call: TRBD2
j_call: TRBJ2-5
cdr3_nt: TGTGCCAGCAGCTTATACCTAGCGGGGCCCGGGGAGACCCAGTACTTC
cdr3_aa: CASSLYLAGPGETQYF

v_call: TRBV19
clone_size: -
d_call: -
j_call: TRBJ1-1
cdr3_nt: TGTGCCAGTAGTTTTCAGGGCTTCACTGAAGCTTTCTTT
cdr3_aa: CASSFQGFTEAFF

v_call: TRBV5-6
clone_size: -
d_call: -
j_call: TRBJ2-5
cdr3_nt: TGTGCCAGCAGCTTGAATTCCGAGACCCAGTACTTC
cdr3_aa: CASSLNSETQYF

v_call: TRBV19
clone_size: -
d_call: -
j_call: TRBJ1-6
cdr3_nt: TGTGCCAGTAGTATAACCCTCGTAGGACCCCTCCACTTT
cdr3_aa: CASSITLVGPLHF

v_call: TRBV24-1
clone_size: few
d_call: -
j_call: TRBJ2-1
cdr3_nt: TGTGCCCTCTATCGCACCGGAAGCTCCTACAATGAGCAGTTCTTC
cdr3_aa: CALYRTGSSYNEQFF

v_call: TRBV7-2
clone_size: -
d_call: -
j_call: TRBJ1-5
cdr3_nt: TGTGCCAGCAGCTTAACAGGCAATCAGCCCCAGCATTTT
cdr3_aa: CASSLTGNQPQHF

v_call: TRBV9
clone_size: -
d_call: TRBD2
j_call: TRBJ2-7
cdr3_nt: TGTGCCAGCAGCCTCCGACTAGCGGGGGCCGAGCAGTACTTC
cdr3_aa: CASSLRLAGAEQYF

v_call: TRBV19
clone_size: -
d_call: TRBD1
j_call: TRBJ1-5
cdr3_nt: TGTGCCAGTAGCCCGGGACAGGGTGCGCATAGAAGGGCTAGCAATCAGCCCCAGCATTTT
cdr3_aa: CASSPGQGAHRRASNQPQHF

v_call: TRBV5-4
clone_size: -
d_call: -
j_call: TRBJ1-1
cdr3_nt: TGTGCCAGCAGCTTCGCGGGGGGTGGCACTGAAGCTTTCTTT
cdr3_aa: CASSFAGGGTEAFF

v_call: TRBV29-1
clone_size: -
d_call: TRBD1
j_call: TRBJ2-1
cdr3_nt: TGCAGCGTTGACAAAAACAGGGGACAGGGGATTAATGAGCAGTTCTTC
cdr3_aa: CSVDKNRGQGINEQFF

v_call: TRBV6-2/TRBV6-3
clone_size: few
d_call: -
j_call: TRBJ1-6
cdr3_nt: TGTGCCAGCAGTTTGGACTGGAGCTCCTATAATTCACCCCTCCACTTT
cdr3_aa: CASSLDWSSYNSPLHF

v_call: TRBV4-3
clone_size: few
d_call: -
j_call: TRBJ1-1
cdr3_nt: TGCGCCAGCAGCCAAGAGGTCGGGGCTGGTGAAGCTTTCTTT
cdr3_aa: CASSQEVGAGEAFF

v_call: TRBV9
clone_size: -
d_call: -
j_call: TRBJ2-2
cdr3_nt: TGTGCCAGCAGCCCGCGACAGAACACCGGGGAGCTGTTTTTT
cdr3_aa: CASSPRQNTGELFF

v_call: TRBV27
clone_size: -
d_call: -
j_call: TRBJ2-7
cdr3_nt: TGTGCCAGCAGTTTACTCGGGCAGGGCCCCTACGAGCAGTACTTC
cdr3_aa: CASSLLGQGPYEQYF

v_call: TRBV2
clone_size: -
d_call: TRBD1
j_call: TRBJ2-7
cdr3_nt: TGTGCCAGCAGTTCCGGGACAGGGAGGTCAAAGTACTTC
cdr3_aa: CASSSGTGRSKYF

v_call: TRBV28
clone_size: once
d_call: TRBD1
j_call: TRBJ2-2
cdr3_nt: TGTGCCAGCCTATCCTCGGGACAGGGAAACACCGGGGAGCTGTTTTTT
cdr3_aa: CASLSSGQGNTGELFF

v_call: TRBV30
clone_size: -
d_call: -
j_call: TRBJ1-5
cdr3_nt: TGTGCCTGGAGTCCCCGAGGGAGGGCCACCAATCAGCCCCAGCATTTT
cdr3_aa: CAWSPRGRATNQPQHF

v_call: TRBV7-2
clone_size: once
d_call: -
j_call: TRBJ1-5
cdr3_nt: TGTGCCAGCAGCTCCTGGACACCTAATCAGCCCCAGCATTTT
cdr3_aa: CASSSWTPNQPQHF

v_call: TRBV27
clone_size: -
d_call: -
j_call: TRBJ2-7
cdr3_nt: TGTGCCAGCAGTTTAGGGGCGGCCTACGAGCAGTACTTC
cdr3_aa: CASSLGAAYEQYF

v_call: TRBV15
clone_size: -
d_call: -
j_call: TRBJ1-2
cdr3_nt: TGTGCCACCAGCAGAGATATTTCGGGGTCCGGCTTTGGCTACACCTTC
cdr3_aa: CATSRDISGSGFGYTF

v_call: TRBV5-1
clone_size: -
d_call: -
j_call: TRBJ1-2
cdr3_nt: TGCGCCAGCAGCCTCCTAATGGCCGACTATGGCTACACCTTC
cdr3_aa: CASSLLMADYGYTF

v_call: TRBV5-1
clone_size: -
d_call: -
j_call: TRBJ2-6
cdr3_nt: TGCGCCAGCAGCTTGGGGGTTTTCGCGGACTCTGGGGCCAACGTCCTGACTTTC
cdr3_aa: CASSLGVFADSGANVLTF

v_call: TRBV5-8
clone_size: -
d_call: -
j_call: TRBJ1-4
cdr3_nt: TGTGCCAGCGGAAATGAAAAACTGTTTTTT
cdr3_aa: CASGNEKLFF

v_call: TRBV5-1
clone_size: -
d_call: -
j_call: TRBJ2-6
cdr3_nt: TGCGCCAGCAGCTCGACAAGGATCTCTGGGGCCAACGTCCTGACTTTC
cdr3_aa: CASSSTRISGANVLTF

v_call: TRBV12-3/TRBV12-4
clone_size: -
d_call: -
j_call: TRBJ1-3
cdr3_nt: TGTGCCAGCAGCCAAACCCACACCATATATTTT
cdr3_aa: CASSQTHTIYF

v_call: TRBV6-5
clone_size: -
d_call: -
j_call: TRBJ2-5
cdr3_nt: TGTGCCAGCCATCAAGGAGGGGGACAAGAGACCCAGTACTTC
cdr3_aa: CASHQGGGQETQYF

v_call: TRBV6-1
clone_size: -
d_call: -
j_call: TRBJ2-3
cdr3_nt: TGTGCCAGCGGTGAGGTTACGCAGTATTTT
cdr3_aa: CASGEVTQYF

v_call: TRBV9
clone_size: -
d_call: -
j_call: TRBJ1-6
cdr3_nt: TGTGCCAGCAGCGCCCAGGGGTACGATAATTCACCCCTCCACTTT
cdr3_aa: CASSAQGYDNSPLHF

v_call: TRBV9
clone_size: -
d_call: TRBD2
j_call: TRBJ2-7
cdr3_nt: TGTGCCAGCAGCGCAGTAGCGGGGGGACGCTACGAGCAGTACTTC
cdr3_aa: CASSAVAGGRYEQYF

v_call: TRBV6-5
clone_size: -
d_call: TRBD1
j_call: TRBJ1-6
cdr3_nt: TGTGCCAGCAGTTACACAGGGGGCGATAATTCACCCCTCCACTTT
cdr3_aa: CASSYTGGDNSPLHF

v_call: TRBV6-6
clone_size: -
d_call: TRBD1
j_call: TRBJ2-3
cdr3_nt: TGTGCCAGCAGTTCTACAGGGGCAGATACGCAGTATTTT
cdr3_aa: CASSSTGADTQYF

v_call: TRBV3-1/TRBV3-2
clone_size: -
d_call: TRBD2
j_call: TRBJ2-5
cdr3_nt: TGTGCCAGCAGCCAAAATCTAGCGGGGGACGGAGAGACCCAGTACTTC
cdr3_aa: CASSQNLAGDGETQYF

v_call: TRBV12-2
clone_size: once
d_call: -
j_call: TRBJ2-2
cdr3_nt: TGTGCAAGTCGCTTAGTAGGCCATTTCACCGGGGAGCTGTTTTTT
cdr3_aa: CASRLVGHFTGELFF

v_call: TRBV2
clone_size: -
d_call: TRBD1
j_call: TRBJ1-5
cdr3_nt: TGTGCCAGTCGGGACAGGGGATCCCAGCCCCAGCATTTT
cdr3_aa: CASRDRGSQPQHF

v_call: TRBV4-1
clone_size: -
d_call: -
j_call: TRBJ2-2
cdr3_nt: TGCGCCAGCAGCCAAGGGGGGACAACATCATCCACCGGGGAGCTGTTTTTT
cdr3_aa: CASSQGGTTSSTGELFF

v_call: TRBV28
clone_size: -
d_call: -
j_call: TRBJ1-6
cdr3_nt: TGTGCCAGCAGTTTAAGGCAGAATAATTCACCCCTCCACTTT
cdr3_aa: CASSLRQNNSPLHF

v_call: TRBV27
clone_size: -
d_call: TRBD1
j_call: TRBJ1-6
cdr3_nt: TGTGCCAGCAGTTGGGACAGGGCTGGTTCACCCCTCCACTTT
cdr3_aa: CASSWDRAGSPLHF

v_call: TRBV4-1
clone_size: -
d_call: TRBD1
j_call: TRBJ1-5
cdr3_nt: TGCGCCAGCAGCCCCCTTGTCAGGGGGCGATCCTGGAGCAATCAGCCCCAGCATTTT
cdr3_aa: CASSPLVRGRSWSNQPQHF

v_call: TRBV30
clone_size: few
d_call: -
j_call: TRBJ1-1
cdr3_nt: TGTGCCTGGAGTGTAGTGGGTAACACTGAAGCTTTCTTT
cdr3_aa: CAWSVVGNTEAFF

v_call: TRBV28
clone_size: -
d_call: -
j_call: TRBJ2-7
cdr3_nt: TGTGCCGGGACCGGCGGGTGCGAGCAGTACTTC
cdr3_aa: CAGTGGCEQYF